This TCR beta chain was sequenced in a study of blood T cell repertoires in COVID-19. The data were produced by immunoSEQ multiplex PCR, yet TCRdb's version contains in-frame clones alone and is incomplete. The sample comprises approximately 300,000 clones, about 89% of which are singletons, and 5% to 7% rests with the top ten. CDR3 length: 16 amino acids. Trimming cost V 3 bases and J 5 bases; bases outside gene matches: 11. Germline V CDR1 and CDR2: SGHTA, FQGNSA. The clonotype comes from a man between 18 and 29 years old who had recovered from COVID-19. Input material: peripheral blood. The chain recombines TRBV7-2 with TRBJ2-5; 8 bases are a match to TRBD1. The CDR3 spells CASSLGLQGATETQYF. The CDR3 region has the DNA TGTGCCAGCAGCTTGGGTTTGCAGGGGGCAACGGAGACCCAGTACTTC.